A single sample is the source of the 32 T cell receptor beta chains below, sequenced in a study of cytomegalovirus exposure and HLA in healthy donors. PCR used 60 Vbeta primers and 13 Jbeta primers. Data came from immunoSEQ multiplex PCR; TCRdb stores just in-frame clones and leaves some out. The sample lists approximately 200,000 clones, 79% occurring once. The sequencing sample was made of PBMCs. The receptors come from a woman aged 18-29 years in good health and CMV-seronegative.

The chain uses TRBV4-1 and TRBJ2-5; D unresolved. The CDR3 loop spans 15 amino acids. With 4 bases removed from V and 2 bases from J, the gap between germline ends came to 14 bases. Germline CDR1 MGHRA, CDR2 YSYEKL. The CDR3 spells CASSRSGAPQETQYF. The CDR3 nucleotides are TGCGCCAGCAGCCGATCCGGAGCGCCACAAGAGACCCAGTACTTC.

The CDR3 region has the DNA TGTGCCAGTAGTATACTAGTATCGTCCGGGGAGCTGTTTTTT. As protein: CASSILVSSGELFF. The rearrangement joins TRBV19 to TRBJ2-2; no firm D call. The CDR3 is made up of 14 amino acids. Germline V gene lookup returns CDR1 LNHDA and CDR2 SQIVND (reference sequence). The germline V and J ends were trimmed by 2 bases and 6 bases, with 10 bases remaining between them.

The chain recombines TRBV6-4 with TRBJ2-1; D is perhaps TRBD2 (6 bases). CDR3 length: 14 residues. The germline V gene encodes CDR1 MRHNA and CDR2 SNTAGT. The V and J ends lost 3 bases and 8 bases respectively, with 14 bases between them. The CDR3 region has the DNA TGTGCCAGCAGTGAGAGACTAGTTTCCGATGAGCAGTTCTTC. Translating it yields CASSERLVSDEQFF.

CDR3 region: CAWARDRRGYTF. CDR3 bases: TGTGCCTGGGCCAGGGACAGACGGGGCTACACCTTC. The V and J genes are TRBV30 and TRBJ1-2; 7 bases line up with TRBD1. CDR1 and CDR2 from the germline V gene are GTSNPN and SVGIG (reference sequence). Unmatched junction bases numbered 8, after V lost 5 bases and J lost 8 bases. The CDR3 sequence is 12 residues long. Using reference TRBV30 and TRBJ1-2 for the parts outside the CDR3, the full variable domain is SQTIHQWPATLVQPVGSPLSLECTVEGTSNPNLYWYRQAAGRGLQLLFYSVGIGQISSEVPQNLSASRPQDRQFILSSKKLLLSDSGFYLCAWARDRRGYTFGSGTRLTVV.

The V gene is TRBV4-1, the J gene TRBJ1-2; D ambiguous. CDR1 and CDR2 from the germline V gene are MGHRA and YSYEKL. Trimming pared 0 bases from V and 4 bases from J, leaving 18 bases between. This CDR3 is built from 17 residues. The CDR3 spells CASSQDPEESTTYGYTF. For the CDR3, the DNA is TGCGCCAGCAGCCAAGATCCGGAGGAATCGACTACCTATGGCTACACCTTC.

The gene calls are TRBV5-6 and TRBJ1-4, with D unresolved. Per germline, CDR1 SGHDT and CDR2 YYEEEE. The V end was cut by 4 bases, the J end by 8 bases, with 18 bases between. CDR3 size: 15 residues. The CDR3 nucleotides are TGTGCCAGCAGCCCGCGAACTCACCCGGGGGAAAAACTGTTTTTT. It yields the protein CASSPRTHPGEKLFF.

The J gene is TRBJ1-3, the V gene TRBV7-6; D possibly corresponds to TRBD1 (5 bases). Looked up from germline, CDR1 is SGHVS and CDR2 is FNYEAQ. The CDR3 consists of 13 residues. Trimming removed 5 bases from V and 11 bases from J, with 16 bases in between. The CDR3 spells CASSRGTLDSIYF. CDR3 nucleotide sequence: TGTGCCAGCAGCCGCGGGACGTTGGACTCCATATATTTT. The full variable domain, with the rest looked up from reference TRBV7-6 and TRBJ1-3, is GAGVSQSPRYKVTKRGQDVALRCDPISGHVSLYWYRQALGQGPEFLTYFNYEAQQDKSGLPNDRFSAERPEGSISTLTIQRTEQRDSAMYRCASSRGTLDSIYFGEGSWLTVV.

This clone was observed once. The chain is built from TRBV10-1 and TRBJ2-7; 7 bases are shared with TRBD1. CDR1 is WNHNN and CDR2 is SYGVQD in the germline V gene (reference sequence). The CDR3 length is 14 residues. J was trimmed by 3 bases and V by 5 bases; bases with no gene match: 7. The CDR3 DNA reads as TGCGCCAGCAGTCCCCGGGACAGCTACTACGAGCAGTACTTC. Translated: CASSPRDSYYEQYF.

The J gene is TRBJ2-7, the V gene TRBV27, with TRBD1 matching over 7 bases. The junction had 2 bases not matched to a gene; V was cut back by 3 bases and J by 3 bases. The CDR3 is made up of 13 amino acids. CDR1 is MNHEY, CDR2 SMNVEV, per germline (reference sequence). CDR3 in amino acids: CASSLRGHYEQYF. DNA for the CDR3: TGTGCCAGCAGTTTGAGGGGGCACTACGAGCAGTACTTC.

The chain uses TRBV9 and TRBJ2-1; D is possibly TRBD1 (5 bases). There are 16 residues in the CDR3. CDR1 and CDR2 (germline): SGDLS, YYNGEE. Trimming pared 0 bases from V and 3 bases from J, leaving 13 bases between. The CDR3 sequence: CASSVDDSLYYNEQFF. CDR3 bases: TGTGCCAGCAGCGTAGATGACAGCCTCTACTACAATGAGCAGTTCTTC.

The V call is TRBV9, the J call TRBJ1-6; D not certain. The CDR3 extends over 15 amino acids. Germline assignment: CDR1 SGDLS and CDR2 YYNGEE. V was pared by 0 bases and J by 9 bases, with 13 bases between. The CDR3 here is CASSVDPRESSPLHF. CDR3 nucleotides: TGTGCCAGCAGCGTAGACCCTAGAGAAAGTTCACCCCTCCACTTT.

V is TRBV5-1 and J is TRBJ2-7; no reliable D call. Germline CDR1 reads SGHRS; CDR2 reads YFSETQ. V was shortened by 0 bases and J by 2 bases, with 6 bases between the two germline ends. The CDR3 contains 13 residues. The CDR3 loop reads CASSLDIPYEQYF. The CDR3 bases are TGCGCCAGCAGCTTGGACATACCCTACGAGCAGTACTTC. The full variable domain, its missing parts supplied by reference TRBV5-1 and TRBJ2-7, is KAGVTQTPRYLIKTRGQQVTLSCSPISGHRSVSWYQQTPGQGLQFLFEYFSETQRNKGNFPGRFSGRQFSNSRSEMNVSTLELGDSALYLCASSLDIPYEQYFGPGTRLTVT.

CDR3 nucleotide sequence: TGTGCCAGCAGTCCAACAGGGCCCTTGTATGGCTACACCTTC. Protein: CASSPTGPLYGYTF. V usage is TRBV14 and J usage is TRBJ1-2; weak D call: TRBD1 (6 bases). Germline CDR1 SGHDN, CDR2 FVKESK. V was trimmed by 6 bases and J by 5 bases, leaving 16 bases between them. The CDR3 loop spans 14 amino acids.

The sample holds one count of this clone. The genes are TRBV28 and TRBJ2-2; 8 bases map to TRBD1. The CDR3 runs 15 residues. Trimming cost V 8 bases and J 7 bases; bases outside gene matches: 12. Germline values: CDR1 MDHEN, CDR2 SYDVKM. The CDR3: CASQAPTGEIGELFF. CDR3 DNA sequence: TGTGCCAGCCAAGCTCCGACAGGGGAGATCGGGGAGCTGTTTTTT.

The gene calls are TRBV29-1 and TRBJ2-1, with 9 nucleotides matching TRBD1. Germline assignment: CDR1 SQVTM and CDR2 ANQGSEA. The V and J ends lost 5 bases and 6 bases, in that order; junction bases with no gene match: 8. The length of the CDR3 is 14 residues. CDR3 DNA sequence: TGCAGCGTTAAGGGACAGGGTAACACCAATGAGCAGTTCTTC. As protein: CSVKGQGNTNEQFF.

This clone appeared once. Other DNA sequences of this sample code for an identical CDR3. J is TRBJ1-2 and V is TRBV6-1; D remains ambiguous. This CDR3 contains 14 residues. CDR1 MNHNS and CDR2 SASEGT come from the germline V gene. Between the trimmed V and J ends, which lost 1 base and 0 bases, there was a span of 6 bases. The CDR3, as DNA: TGTGCCAGCAGTGAAGGCACAGCTAACTATGGCTACACCTTC. Its translation: CASSEGTANYGYTF.

The V call is TRBV5-4, the J call TRBJ2-1, with D uncertain. Trimming shortened V by 4 bases and J by 3 bases, and 8 bases separated the two germline ends. The CDR3 runs 13 residues. CDR1 and CDR2 from the germline V gene are SGHNT and YYREEE (reference sequence). For the CDR3, the DNA is TGTGCCAGCAGCCCACGGGTCTACAATGAGCAGTTCTTC. The encoded protein is CASSPRVYNEQFF.

The J gene is TRBJ2-7, the V gene TRBV27, with D perhaps matching TRBD1 (5 bases). Per germline, CDR1 MNHEY and CDR2 SMNVEV (reference sequence). The CDR3 extends over 13 amino acids. The ends were cut back, 0 bases at V and 9 bases at J, with 12 bases in the middle. The CDR3 here is CASSLSYATGQYF. The CDR3 DNA follows: TGTGCCAGCAGTTTATCTTATGCTACAGGGCAGTACTTC.

The chain carries TRBV6-5 and TRBJ2-3; maybe TRBD2 (5 bases). Germline loops: CDR1 MNHEY, CDR2 SVGAGI. The CDR3 spans 14 residues. V was pared by 5 bases and J by 5 bases, with 14 bases between. This CDR3 reads CASSPGLAGDTQYF. The CDR3 nucleotides are TGTGCCAGCAGTCCCGGGCTAGCAGGAGATACGCAGTATTTT.

The chain has TRBV2 and TRBJ2-3, with D tentatively TRBD1 (5 bases). This CDR3 comprises 23 residues. V shed 2 bases and J shed 2 bases, with 35 bases lying between them. CDR1 is SNHLY and CDR2 is FYNNEI in the germline V gene. The CDR3: CASSETGYLGHYFLFVDTDTQYF. The CDR3 DNA reads TGTGCCAGCAGTGAAACGGGTTATCTCGGACACTACTTCTTATTTGTTGACACAGATACGCAGTATTTT.

This sequence joins TRBV19 and TRBJ2-7; tentative D call: TRBD2 (6 bases). The V and J ends lost 6 bases and 0 bases respectively, with 12 bases between them. Germline assignment: CDR1 LNHDA and CDR2 SQIVND (reference sequence). CDR3 length equals 14 residues. The CDR3 DNA reads TGTGCCAGTAGCCGCGGGATGAGCTCCTACGAGCAGTACTTC. The encoded protein is CASSRGMSSYEQYF.

This clone occurred a few times. The CDR3, as DNA: TGCGCCACCAAATTCCTCGGACAGGGACGCAATGAGCAGTTCTTC. Protein product: CATKFLGQGRNEQFF. The gene calls are TRBV10-1 and TRBJ2-1, with 8 positions matching TRBD1. The CDR3 is made up of 15 amino acids. The germline V gene encodes CDR1 WNHNN and CDR2 SYGVQD (reference sequence). V lost 10 bases, J lost 6 bases, and 14 bases stayed unmatched.

This chain connects TRBV6-5 to TRBJ1-2; 7 bases are shared with TRBD1. Germline values: CDR1 MNHEY, CDR2 SVGAGI. This CDR3 contains 14 residues. V gave up 4 bases and J gave up 7 bases; unmatched junction bases: 9. CDR3 in amino acids: CASSSPYTGVGYTF. The DNA of the CDR3 is TGTGCCAGCAGTTCCCCCTACACAGGGGTTGGCTACACCTTC.

This chain links TRBV5-6 with TRBJ1-2; 10 positions match TRBD1. This CDR3 is built from 15 residues. Germline-derived CDR1 and CDR2 are SGHDT and YYEEEE. The V gene end was trimmed by 7 bases and the J gene end by 6 bases; junction bases not matched to a gene: 12. The CDR3 loop is CASGLHGTGVDGYTF. CDR3 DNA sequence: TGTGCCAGCGGATTACACGGGACAGGGGTGGATGGCTACACCTTC. Together with reference TRBV5-6 and TRBJ1-2, the CDR3 gives the full variable domain: DAGVTQSPTHLIKTRGQQVTLRCSPKSGHDTVSWYQQALGQGPQFIFQYYEEEERQRGNFPDRFSGHQFPNYSSELNVNALLLGDSALYLCASGLHGTGVDGYTFGSGTRLTVV.

The chain has TRBV10-3 and TRBJ1-6, with 9 bases matching TRBD1. This CDR3 is built from 13 residues. The germline gives CDR1 ENHRY, CDR2 SYGVKD. The trim removed 11 bases at V and 11 bases at J, leaving 10 bases unmatched. DNA of the CDR3: TGTGCCTCCCGGGACAGGGCCGAACCACCCCTCCACTTT. Translation gives CASRDRAEPPLHF.

A few counts support this clone. The chain employs TRBV9 and TRBJ1-2, with a tentative D call TRBD1 (5 bases). The CDR3 has 15 residues. Trimming took off 0 bases at V and 2 bases at J, with 11 bases between the two ends. Looked up from germline, CDR1 is SGDLS and CDR2 is YYNGEE. CDR3 nucleotide sequence: TGTGCCAGCAGCGTAGGGGGGGTTGGCAACTATGGCTACACCTTC. Translating it yields CASSVGGVGNYGYTF.

The chain recombines TRBV11-2 with TRBJ1-2; D unclear. This CDR3 has 13 amino acids. The germline CDR1 and CDR2 sequences are SGHAT and FQNNGV. V gave up 2 bases and J gave up 6 bases, with 10 bases separating them. CDR3 loop: CASSLFGEDGYTF. In DNA, the CDR3 is TGTGCCAGCAGCTTATTTGGAGAAGATGGCTACACCTTC.

The V and J genes are TRBV4-1 and TRBJ1-1; no definite D call. Per germline, CDR1 MGHRA and CDR2 YSYEKL. V lost 2 bases and J 6 bases, leaving 28 bases between the germline ends. The CDR3 covers 19 residues. CDR3 nucleotide sequence: TGCGCCAGCAGCCAATCCGGGTGGGTCGCGCGGTGGGTTCGCCCTGAAGCTTTCTTT. Translated: CASSQSGWVARWVRPEAFF.

The sample holds one count of this clone. The genes are TRBV2 and TRBJ2-1; no firm D call. V was shortened by 4 bases and J by 10 bases, with 5 bases between the two germline ends. There are 10 residues in the CDR3. Germline V gene sequence: CDR1 SNHLY, CDR2 FYNNEI. CDR3 in amino acids: CASSVEEQFF. The CDR3 DNA sequence: TGTGCCAGCAGTGTCGAGGAGCAGTTCTTC. Drawing the rest from reference TRBV2 and TRBJ2-1, the complete variable domain is EPEVTQTPSHQVTQMGQEVILRCVPISNHLYFYWYRQILGQKVEFLVSFYNNEISEKSEIFDDQFSVERPDGSNFTLKIRSTKLEDSAMYFCASSVEEQFFGPGTRLTVL.

This clone was counted between two and nine times. The chain combines TRBV10-2 with TRBJ1-3; tentatively, D is TRBD1 (6 bases). Germline V gene sequence: CDR1 WSHSY, CDR2 SAAADI. Trimming took off 6 bases at V and 6 bases at J, with 12 bases between the two ends. This CDR3 has 13 residues. The CDR3 DNA reads as TGCGCCAGCAGCGAAAACAGGGAAAACACCATATATTTT. Its protein is CASSENRENTIYF.

This chain connects TRBV9 to TRBJ2-7; 11 bases match TRBD2. V lost 4 bases to trimming and J lost 5 bases; unmatched junction nucleotides: 5. The CDR3 extends over 14 amino acids. Germline loops: CDR1 SGDLS, CDR2 YYNGEE. CDR3 loop: CASSSRLAGNEQYF. DNA for the CDR3: TGTGCCAGCAGCAGCAGACTAGCGGGGAACGAGCAGTACTTC.

V gene TRBV20-1 combines with J gene TRBJ1-1; no definite D call. Germline values: CDR1 DFQATT, CDR2 SNEGSKA (reference sequence). Trimming removed 3 bases from V and 4 bases from J, with 6 bases in between. The CDR3 has 11 residues. Written as DNA, the CDR3 is TGCAGTGCTAGTGAACTCACTGAAGCTTTCTTT. Translation: CSASELTEAFF.